Listed below are T cell receptor beta chains from one sample, sequenced in a study of long-term antiretroviral therapy in people with HIV. Sequenced by immunoSEQ multiplex PCR; TCRdb stores in-frame clones only, minus some. In the table there are about 25,000 clones, about 80% of which are singletons. The sample was unsorted PBMCs, taken 1.1 years before starting antiretroviral therapy. All receptors come from a woman between 40 and 50 years old with HIV. CDR3s include the opening cysteine and the closing phenylalanine or tryptophan. A D gene is named only where the DNA matches it firmly. Size is omitted from some rows. Given values are once, few, many or a class for expanded clones.

V	J	D	size	DNA	CDR3
TRBV27	TRBJ1-2	-	-	TGTGCCAGCAGTCCGGCAGGCGTCCACCATGGCTACACCTTC	CASSPAGVHHGYTF
TRBV18	TRBJ2-3	-	-	TGTGCCAGCTCCCCGAGGTCAGATACGCAGTATTTT	CASSPRSDTQYF
TRBV27	TRBJ1-3	-	few	TGTGCCAGCAGCCCGGTAGGGATTTCCTCTGGAAACACCATATATTTT	CASSPVGISSGNTIYF
TRBV5-1	TRBJ1-6	-	-	TGCGCCAGCAGCTTGGGACGGACCCTCAATTCACCCCTCCACTTT	CASSLGRTLNSPLHF
TRBV6-1	TRBJ2-2	-	-	TGTGCCAGCAGTGAAGCGAATGTGCAGGGACTCGCCGGGGAGCTGTTTTTT	CASSEANVQGLAGELFF
TRBV4-3	TRBJ2-1	TRBD2	once	TGCGCCAGCAGCCAAGATCGACTAGCGGGGTACAATGAGCAGTTCTTC	CASSQDRLAGYNEQFF
TRBV6-1	TRBJ2-7	-	-	TGTGCCATCAGAGGAGGGGCTAAGAACGAGCAGTACTTC	CAIRGGAKNEQYF
TRBV9	TRBJ2-3	TRBD2	-	TGTGCCAGCAGCGTCAAGACTAGCGGGGGGCCAGATACGCAGTATTTT	CASSVKTSGGPDTQYF
TRBV7-9	TRBJ1-1	-	-	TGTGCCGGTGCCGTGGGGCCTGAAGCTTTCTTT	CAGAVGPEAFF
TRBV7-2	TRBJ1-2	-	-	TGTGCCAGCAGCTTAGCTCCGACAGCTAACTATGGCTACACCTTC	CASSLAPTANYGYTF
TRBV5-1	TRBJ1-4	-	-	TGCGCCAGTCGCTCATCCCCACAGGGTGGTGAAAAACTGTTTTTT	CASRSSPQGGEKLFF
TRBV7-2	TRBJ1-2	-	-	TGTGCCAGCAGCTTAGGAGAGGGGATCTATGGCTACACCTTC	CASSLGEGIYGYTF
TRBV25-1	TRBJ2-7	TRBD2	-	TGTGCCAGCAGTGAGGGCGGGAGCTACGAGCAGTACTTC	CASSEGGSYEQYF
TRBV11-2	TRBJ2-1	-	-	TGTGCCAGCATGGGGGGAACGACCCCCTACAATGAGCAGTTCTTC	CASMGGTTPYNEQFF
TRBV6-5	TRBJ1-5	-	-	TGTGCCAGCAGTTACTCCTATAGCAATCAGCCCCAGCATTTT	CASSYSYSNQPQHF
TRBV7-9	TRBJ2-7	-	-	TGTGCCAGCAGCTATACCAGGGGAATAGGCGGCGAGCAGTACTTC	CASSYTRGIGGEQYF
TRBV6-6	TRBJ2-4	TRBD2	once	TGTGCCAGCAGTTTTATAGCGGGAGTGAACATTCAGTACTTC	CASSFIAGVNIQYF
TRBV6-6	TRBJ1-1	-	-	TGTGCCAGCACCATGGACAGCAACACTGAAGCTTTCTTT	CASTMDSNTEAFF
TRBV18	TRBJ1-5	-	-	TGTGCCAGCTCACCGCCCTCGACGAGTAGCAATCAGCCCCAGCATTTT	CASSPPSTSSNQPQHF
TRBV5-6	TRBJ1-2	-	once	TGTGCCAGCAGCCCCGGACAGCCCTATGGCTACACCTTC	CASSPGQPYGYTF
TRBV5-1	TRBJ2-1	TRBD1	-	TGCGCCAGCAGCCCACAGGGGGCAGATTACCCCTACAATGAGCAGTTCTTC	CASSPQGADYPYNEQFF
TRBV5-5	TRBJ2-3	TRBD1	-	TGTGCCAGCAGCTTATCGACAGGGTTAACAGATACGCAGTATTTT	CASSLSTGLTDTQYF
TRBV11-3	TRBJ2-1	-	-	TGTGCCAGCATGGAGTTGCGTGGAAACAATGAGCAGTTCTTC	CASMELRGNNEQFF
TRBV30	TRBJ2-7	-	-	TGTGCCTGGAGCTGGGGGCGCTTTGAGGCCTACGAGCAGTACTTC	CAWSWGRFEAYEQYF
TRBV5-1	TRBJ2-3	-	-	TGCGCCAGCAGCTTGGAAAGGGGGAGCACAGATACGCAGTATTTT	CASSLERGSTDTQYF
TRBV5-1	TRBJ2-7	-	-	TGCGCCAGCAGCGGTGGGACCAGGGGCTCCTACGAGCAGTACTTC	CASSGGTRGSYEQYF
TRBV29-1	TRBJ2-7	-	-	TGCAGCGTTTCCAGGGACGCGTACGAGCAGTACTTC	CSVSRDAYEQYF